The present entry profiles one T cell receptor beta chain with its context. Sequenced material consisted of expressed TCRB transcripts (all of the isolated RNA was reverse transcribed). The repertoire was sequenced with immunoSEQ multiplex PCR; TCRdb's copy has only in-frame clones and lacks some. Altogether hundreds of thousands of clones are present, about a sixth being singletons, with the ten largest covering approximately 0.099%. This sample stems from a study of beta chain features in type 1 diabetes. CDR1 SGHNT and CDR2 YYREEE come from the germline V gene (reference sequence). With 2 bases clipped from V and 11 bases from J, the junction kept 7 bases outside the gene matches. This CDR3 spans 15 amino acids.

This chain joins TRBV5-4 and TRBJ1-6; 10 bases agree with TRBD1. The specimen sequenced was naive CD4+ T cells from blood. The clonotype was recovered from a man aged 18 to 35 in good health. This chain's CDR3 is CASSLDRGQQAPLHF. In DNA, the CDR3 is TGTGCCAGCAGCTTAGACAGGGGGCAACAGGCACCCCTCCACTTT.